Presented here are 24 T cell receptor beta chains from one specimen sequenced in a study of blood T cells in healthy people across ages. Sample-barcoded 5' priming and a J-beta primer mix drove a second PCR of about 7 to 12 cycles. Using its own MiXCR run on the 5' RACE reads, TCRdb lists one record per CDR3 protein. The sample holds more than 700,000 distinct CDR3 sequences, about 47% seen once. Sequenced sample: blood. The source of these receptors is a man of 80 years or more in good health.

The chain is built from TRBV5-1 and TRBJ1-2; 7 nucleotides align to TRBD1. This CDR3 is built from 15 residues. Unmatched junction bases numbered 6, after V lost 0 bases and J lost 4 bases. From germline, CDR1 is SGHRS and CDR2 YFSETQ. In nucleotides, the CDR3 is TGCGCCAGCAGCTTGGGAGGGGGCCTCTTCTATGGCTACACCTTC. This encodes CASSLGGGLFYGYTF.

This chain joins TRBV12-5 and TRBJ2-7, with D tentatively TRBD1 (5 bases). The germline V and J ends were trimmed by 0 bases and 5 bases, with 20 bases remaining between them. Germline V CDR1 and CDR2: LGHNT, FRNRAP. This CDR3 contains 17 residues. In DNA form, the CDR3 reads TGTGCTAGTGGTTTGGTACTCCGCGCCAGGGAACTGGACGAGCAGTACTTC. Amino acids: CASGLVLRARELDEQYF.

This clonotype was seen more than once but under ten times. The rearrangement joins TRBV20-1 to TRBJ2-5; perhaps TRBD1 as D (6 bases). The CDR3 sequence is 15 residues long. Trimming shortened V by 2 bases and J by 3 bases, and 16 bases separated the two germline ends. The germline V gene encodes CDR1 DFQATT and CDR2 SNEGSKA (reference sequence). The CDR3 loop reads CSARSWQGNEETQYF. The CDR3 DNA is TGCAGTGCTAGATCCTGGCAGGGGAATGAAGAGACCCAGTACTTC.

This clonotype was seen at least ten times. The rearrangement links TRBV20-1 to TRBJ2-3; D possibly corresponds to TRBD2 (5 bases). V was pared by 1 base and J by 4 bases, with 21 bases between. Germline-derived CDR1 and CDR2 are DFQATT and SNEGSKA (reference sequence). The length of the CDR3 is 17 residues. CDR3 DNA sequence: TGCAGTGCTAGAGGCCAGGCCCCGATCCGTAGCGCAGATACGCAGTATTTT. This codes for CSARGQAPIRSADTQYF.

This chain uses TRBV9 with TRBJ2-1; TRBD2 might be the D (5 bases). The CDR3 is made up of 14 amino acids. V was trimmed by 0 bases and J by 8 bases, leaving 12 bases between them. Germline V gene sequence: CDR1 SGDLS, CDR2 YYNGEE. CDR3 nucleotide sequence: TGTGCCAGCAGCGTAGTGGCTAGCTCCTATGAGCAGTTCTTC. It translates to CASSVVASSYEQFF.

This clonotype has only a few counts. This chain connects TRBV7-2 to TRBJ2-7; D gene unclear. The V gene's germline CDR1 is SGHTA and CDR2 FQGNSA. The CDR3 spans 12 residues. V was shortened by 1 base and J by 6 bases, with 7 bases between the two germline ends. The CDR3 bases are TGTGCCAGCAGCTTAGATGGGTGCGAGCAGTACTTC. Protein product: CASSLDGCEQYF.

This chain links TRBV6-1 with TRBJ2-5; 7 bases agree with TRBD1. V lost 8 bases and J lost 11; bases outside the gene matches: 17. Germline loops: CDR1 MNHNS, CDR2 SASEGT. This CDR3 region has 14 residues. CDR3 amino acids: CASSGTVPTYGQYF. CDR3 coding DNA: TGTGCCAGCTCCGGGACAGTCCCGACCTACGGGCAGTACTTC.

This clonotype was detected a few times. The chain employs TRBV13 and TRBJ2-3, with 12 nucleotides matching TRBD2. The CDR3 is made up of 17 amino acids. The V and J ends lost 6 bases and 2 bases, in that order; junction bases with no gene match: 9. Germline V CDR1 and CDR2: PRHDT, FYEKMQ (reference sequence). This CDR3 is CASSSRLAGVFTDTQYF. In nucleotides, the CDR3 is TGTGCCAGCAGTTCCAGACTAGCGGGAGTTTTCACAGATACGCAGTATTTT.

In this sample, this clonotype turned up a few times. The chain carries TRBV30 and TRBJ2-5, with 7 positions matching TRBD2. There are 13 residues in the CDR3. The V gene's germline CDR1 is GTSNPN and CDR2 SVGIG (reference sequence). V shed 7 bases, J shed 4 bases, and the junction held 9 bases outside the gene matches. CDR3 residues: CASQTSLGETQYF. DNA for the CDR3: TGTGCCTCCCAGACTAGCTTGGGAGAGACCCAGTACTTC.

The genes are TRBV7-2 and TRBJ2-3, with D maybe TRBD1 (5 bases). The CDR3 consists of 13 residues. From germline, CDR1 is SGHTA and CDR2 FQGNSA. The ends were cut back, 3 bases at V and 5 bases at J, with 9 bases in the middle. The CDR3 bases are TGTGCCAGCAGCTTCTCTAGGGGAGATACGCAGTATTTT. Residues: CASSFSRGDTQYF. The full variable domain, its missing parts supplied by reference TRBV7-2 and TRBJ2-3, is GAGVSQSPSNKVTEKGKDVELRCDPISGHTALYWYRQSLGQGLEFLIYFQGNSAPDKSGLPSDRFSAERTGGSVSTLTIQRTQQEDSAVYLCASSFSRGDTQYFGPGTRLTVL.

Points on this clonotype: The junction shows a germline mismatch at one end, possibly a read error. The rearrangement uses TRBV7-2 and TRBJ2-1; a possible D gene is TRBD2 (6 bases). This CDR3 is built from 14 residues. Germline V gene sequence: CDR1 SGHTA, CDR2 FQGNSA. The CDR3 DNA is TGTGTCAGCAGTTCGTGGGTGACTAGCAATGAGCAGTTCTTC. This sequence encodes CVSSSWVTSNEQFF.

The chain has TRBV7-9 and TRBJ2-1, with D perhaps given as TRBD1 or TRBD2 (5 bases each). CDR3 length: 14 amino acids. Germline V lookup: CDR1 SEHNR, CDR2 FQNEAQ (reference sequence). V was trimmed by 8 bases and J by 9 bases, leaving 20 bases between them. The CDR3 spells CASGHSGERGEQFF. CDR3 sequence (DNA): TGTGCCAGCGGCCACTCCGGGGAGAGGGGTGAGCAGTTCTTC.

The V gene is TRBV5-1, the J gene TRBJ2-3, with 11 bases that match TRBD2. The length of the CDR3 is 16 residues. J gave up 5 bases and V 1 base, and 6 bases lay outside the gene matches. CDR1 and CDR2 (germline): SGHRS, YFSETQ. Written as DNA, the CDR3 is TGCGCCAGCAGCTTGTCTACTAGCGGGAGTCAAGATACGCAGTATTTT. Translating it yields CASSLSTSGSQDTQYF.

This clonotype was detected many times. The chain links TRBV28 to TRBJ1-5; TRBD1 matches at 7 bases. The V and J ends lost 4 bases and 1 base, in that order; junction bases with no gene match: 4. This CDR3 spans 15 amino acids. The V gene's germline CDR1 is MDHEN and CDR2 SYDVKM. CDR3 in DNA: TGTGCCAGCAGTTCACAGGGGTACAGCAATCAGCCCCAGCATTTT. Translation: CASSSQGYSNQPQHF.

This clonotype came up a few times. It may be a read error: a sequence one base away is much more abundant. The chain has TRBV6-9 and TRBJ2-7, with TRBD2 identical over 7 bases. Trimming at V came to 11 bases and at J to 2 bases, leaving 9 bases not matched to a gene. The CDR3 contains 13 residues. In germline, CDR1 is MNHGY, CDR2 SVAAGI. CDR3 sequence reads: CAAAGTKTYEQYF. The CDR3 DNA is TGTGCCGCCGCCGGGACTAAGACCTACGAGCAGTACTTC.

This clonotype has more than one count but fewer than ten. Because the CDR3's place on the DNA is in doubt, the DNA is left out and the CDR3 is given as listed by TCRdb. The V gene is TRBV24-1, the J gene TRBJ2-3; the table's TRBD1 call for D was not verified on the DNA. The CDR3 numbers 13 amino acids, ends counted. Germline values: CDR1 KGHDR, CDR2 SFDVKD. CDR3 region: CATSVPGWDTQYF.

CDR3: CASSLSTGHLNSPLHF. The CDR3 nucleotides read TGTGCCAGCAGTTTATCGACGGGACACCTTAATTCACCCCTCCACTTT. The V gene is TRBV27, the J gene TRBJ1-6, with a weak D call TRBD1 (6 bases). Per germline, CDR1 MNHEY and CDR2 SMNVEV (reference sequence). The V end lost 0 bases, the J end lost 6 bases, and 12 bases lay between the germline ends. This CDR3 spans 16 amino acids.

The chain uses TRBV7-3 and TRBJ2-2; D not certain. Per germline, CDR1 SGHTA and CDR2 FQGTGA. Trimming stripped 5 bases from V and 5 bases from J, with 12 bases between. This CDR3 spans 14 amino acids. CDR3 coding DNA: TGTGCCAGCAGCAAGGGCCCAGAAACCGGGGAGCTGTTTTTT. This codes for CASSKGPETGELFF.

The chain couples TRBV2 to TRBJ2-3; D is possibly TRBD2 (6 bases). The ends were cut back, 3 bases at V and 1 base at J, with 11 bases in the middle. This CDR3 is 15 amino acids long. The germline gives CDR1 SNHLY, CDR2 FYNNEI. CDR3 nucleotide sequence: TGTGCCAGCAGTGAGGGGGGAGAGGGCACAGATACGCAGTATTTT. Translation gives CASSEGGEGTDTQYF.

This chain uses TRBV3-1 with TRBJ2-7, with TRBD1 matching over 8 bases. Germline V gene data show CDR1 as LGHDT and CDR2 as YNNKEL (reference sequence). Losses at the gene ends were 5 bases for V and 4 bases for J; bases not matched to a gene: 10. The CDR3 length is 15 residues. CDR3 nucleotide sequence: TGTGCCAGCAGCTCACCGGGACAGGTTGGGTACGAGCAGTACTTC. Its protein is CASSSPGQVGYEQYF.

This chain uses TRBV11-2 with TRBJ2-1; TRBD1 matches at 8 bases. This CDR3 region has 13 residues. With V trimmed by 2 bases and J by 9 bases, 3 bases remained unmatched. Per germline, CDR1 SGHAT and CDR2 FQNNGV. In DNA form, the CDR3 reads TGTGCCAGCAGCTTAAACAGGGGGGCTGAGCAGTTCTTC. Protein: CASSLNRGAEQFF.

This clonotype has only a few counts. This chain connects TRBV20-1 to TRBJ2-7, with D possibly matching TRBD1 (5 bases). The CDR3 loop spans 15 amino acids. V lost 5 bases and J 7 bases, leaving 24 bases between the germline ends. Germline loops: CDR1 DFQATT, CDR2 SNEGSKA (reference sequence). CDR3 in amino acids: CSAPSLSGFLGEQYF. DNA for the CDR3: TGCAGTGCTCCCTCTCTCTCAGGGTTCCTTGGGGAGCAGTACTTC.

The chain links TRBV6-1 to TRBJ1-1; the D gene is possibly TRBD1 (5 bases). In germline, CDR1 is MNHNS, CDR2 SASEGT. V gave up 11 bases and J gave up 4 bases, with 11 bases separating them. The CDR3 loop spans 11 amino acids. The CDR3 nucleotides are TGTGCCGCAAGGGGACTCACTGAAGCTTTCTTT. Amino acid sequence: CAARGLTEAFF.

The chain has TRBV7-2 and TRBJ2-7; TRBD2 agrees at 15 bases. The CDR3 runs to 16 residues. V dropped 3 bases and J dropped 7; count of bases not matched to a gene: 7. In germline, CDR1 is SGHTA, CDR2 FQGNSA. The CDR3 sequence: CASSLGLAGGGNEQYF. The DNA for the CDR3 is TGTGCCAGCAGCTTGGGACTAGCGGGAGGAGGCAATGAGCAGTACTTC.